A selection of T cell receptor beta chains follows, all from one sample in a study of beta chain features in type 1 diabetes. Measured with immunoSEQ multiplex PCR; TCRdb has only the in-frame clones, and not every one. The sample consists of under 350,000 clones, around 25% of them appearing once. Sequencing was carried out using naive CD4+ T cells from blood. The receptor set was obtained from a woman aged 25 to 45 with type 1 diabetes. Each CDR3 is given with its conserved first and last residue. D genes are given only for firm matches. Clone size is given for some rows only: seen once, a few or many times, or a class if the clone is expanded.

TGTGCCTGGAGTGTATCTCTCGGGACAGGGAGGTTC	CAWSVSLGTGRF	NA	TRBD1	TRBV30	TRBJ2-4
TGTGCCAGCAGTGAATCCCACGGTGAGACCCAGTACTTC	CASSESHGETQYF	NA	NA	TRBV25-1	TRBJ2-5
TGCAGCGTGGATAGCGGGAGTAACAATGAGCAGTTCTTC	CSVDSGSNNEQFF	few	TRBD2	TRBV29-1	TRBJ2-1
TGCGCCAGCAGCTGGGGCGGGAGAGGCTACGAGCAGTACTTC	CASSWGGRGYEQYF	few	TRBD2	TRBV5-1	TRBJ2-7
TGTGCCAGCAGCCGGACTGGCGAGACCCAGTACTTC	CASSRTGETQYF	NA	NA	TRBV7-6	TRBJ2-5
TGTGCCAGCAGCTTCGGGATCTCGGGTACTGAAGCTTTCTTT	CASSFGISGTEAFF	few	NA	TRBV5-4	TRBJ1-1
TGTGCCAGCAGTGAAGGCGAGGGGGCAGGAGGCTACACCTTC	CASSEGEGAGGYTF	NA	TRBD1	TRBV25-1	TRBJ1-2
TGTGCCAGCAGCACGGACAGGGGTCGAGAGCAGTACTTC	CASSTDRGREQYF	NA	TRBD1	TRBV5-8	TRBJ2-7
TGTGCCTGGACTCAGGGGAACTCCTACAATGAGCAGTTCTTC	CAWTQGNSYNEQFF	NA	NA	TRBV30	TRBJ2-1
TGTGCCAGTAGTACAGGACAGGCGCTCTATGGCTACACCTTC	CASSTGQALYGYTF	NA	TRBD1	TRBV19	TRBJ1-2
TGCAGCGTTGCCGGAGACCGCGTTAGTTTTGGTGAGCAGTTCTTC	CSVAGDRVSFGEQFF	NA	NA	TRBV29-1	TRBJ2-1
TGTGCCAGCTATTACCTCGAGTCGGGTCCCCAGTACTTC	CASYYLESGPQYF	NA	NA	TRBV2	TRBJ2-5
TGTGCCAGCTCACCACCGGTTTTCGGGACAGGGGGAAATGAGCAGTTCTTC	CASSPPVFGTGGNEQFF	NA	TRBD1	TRBV18	TRBJ2-1
TGTGCCAGCAGCCAAGAGGGGACTCTTCGGGGTCAAGAGACCCAGTACTTC	CASSQEGTLRGQETQYF	NA	NA	TRBV14	TRBJ2-5
TGCGCCAGCGCCCCGGGGGTGGGCAATCAGCCCCAGCATTTT	CASAPGVGNQPQHF	few	NA	TRBV5-1	TRBJ1-5
TGTGCCAGCTCACCTGGACAGGCAGGGGACTACGAGCAGTACTTC	CASSPGQAGDYEQYF	few	TRBD1	TRBV18	TRBJ2-7
TGTGCCAGCAGGAGAGGGACAACAACTAATGAAAAACTGTTTTTT	CASRRGTTTNEKLFF	few	NA	TRBV7-9	TRBJ1-4
TGTGCCAGCAGCCCCACCGGGAGAGGCACCGGGGAGCTGTTTTTT	CASSPTGRGTGELFF	NA	NA	TRBV5-4	TRBJ2-2
TGCAGCGTCTCCCCCCGGCTGACTCCGTCTGAAGCTTTCTTT	CSVSPRLTPSEAFF	NA	NA	TRBV29-1	TRBJ1-1
TGTGCCAGCAGTCCGCTAGCGGCTCACAATGAGCAGTTCTTC	CASSPLAAHNEQFF	NA	TRBD2	TRBV2	TRBJ2-1
TGTGCCAGCAGGAGCGGGAGGGGATACAAAGAGACCCAGTACTTC	CASRSGRGYKETQYF	few	TRBD2	TRBV6-1	TRBJ2-5
TGCGCCAGCAGCCGGGGTAGTTGGACAGGGGTCCAGAGGAGCTCCTACGAGCAGTACTTC	CASSRGSWTGVQRSSYEQYF	NA	TRBD1	TRBV5-1	TRBJ2-7
TGCAGCAAATCCGGGACTAGCGGGAGAGAGACCCAGTACTTC	CSKSGTSGRETQYF	few	TRBD2	TRBV29-1	TRBJ2-5
TGTGCCAGCAGTTTAGAACAGGGTGCAGATACGCAGTATTTT	CASSLEQGADTQYF	few	NA	TRBV28	TRBJ2-3
TGTGCCAGCAGCCTGGGACTTCTCACAGATACGCAGTATTTT	CASSLGLLTDTQYF	few	NA	TRBV4-2	TRBJ2-3
TGCGCCAGCAGCACATTGACTAGCGGGAACTACGAGCAGTACTTC	CASSTLTSGNYEQYF	few	TRBD2	TRBV5-1	TRBJ2-7
TGCAGCGTTGTAGGGCGGGCTTCCTACAATGAGCAGTTCTTC	CSVVGRASYNEQFF	NA	NA	TRBV29-1	TRBJ2-1
TGCGCCAGCAGCTTCGGGACACCGCACACTGAAGCTTTCTTT	CASSFGTPHTEAFF	few	NA	TRBV5-1	TRBJ1-1
TGCAGCGTTGCTGGGATTGAGGGTCAGCCCCAGCATTTT	CSVAGIEGQPQHF	NA	NA	TRBV29-1	TRBJ1-5
TGCGCCAGCAGCTTTGCGGAGGCTTATGGCTACACCTTC	CASSFAEAYGYTF	few	NA	TRBV5-1	TRBJ1-2
TGCACCAGCAGCCCTCCGGCAAGCGGAACCTACAATGAGCAGTTCTTC	CTSSPPASGTYNEQFF	few	NA	TRBV1	TRBJ2-1
TGTGCCAGTTCCCCGGGACTAGCGGGAATAGAGACCCAGTACTTC	CASSPGLAGIETQYF	NA	TRBD2	TRBV19	TRBJ2-5
TGTGCCAGCACGCTGGGACAGCCCTACGAGCAGTACTTC	CASTLGQPYEQYF	few	TRBD1	TRBV2	TRBJ2-7